This entry describes one T cell receptor beta chain. The entry originates in a study of blood T cell repertoires in COVID-19. Original handling: Cell counts per sample came from amplifying reference gene primers. Libraries were prepared by immunoSEQ multiplex PCR; TCRdb keeps only in-frame clonotypes and omits some of them. The V and J calls and clone size are taken from that table; D and trimming were inferred from the DNA. The table records about 27,000 clones, less than 90% of them present only once. CDR3 length: 13 amino acids. Trimming left V 8 bases short and J 8 bases short, with 18 bases between.

This sequence joins TRBV12-3 or TRBV12-4 and TRBJ1-1; D ambiguous. The sequenced sample was peripheral blood. The TCR was taken from a man between 65 and 85 years old with active COVID-19. This CDR3 reads CASGLNSATEAFF. In DNA form, the CDR3 reads TGTGCCAGCGGACTAAACAGTGCAACAGAAGCTTTCTTT.